These T cell receptor beta chains were read from a single sample in a study of T cell responses to AZD1222 COVID-19 vaccine. Libraries were prepared by immunoSEQ multiplex PCR; TCRdb keeps only in-frame clonotypes and omits some of them. The sample consists of about 150,000 clones, roughly nine tenths of them appearing once. This material consisted of peripheral blood, taken on day 0 of AZD1222 vaccination. The source of these receptors is an adult in good health. The conserved cysteine and the conserved F or W are not part of the CDR3 here.

v_call,cdr3_aa
TRBV6-5,ASSYGGGRQPQH
TRBV5-1,ASSLRSGENNYGYT
TRBV6-2/TRBV6-3,ASSYGVDYEQY
TRBV19,ASSRESGTGGMNTEAF
TRBV6-4,ASSDSNQPQH
TRBV10-2,ASSESEGAEAF
TRBV30,AWRRTRVREKLF
TRBV7-3,ASSPMTSPGGTQY
TRBV27,ASSLDPVSAQIGEQY
TRBV28,ASSPHNSNQPQH
TRBV5-1,ASSSFDRSETQY
TRBV19,ASSVSEGPDTQY
TRBV30,AWSDRGPIRGEQY
TRBV4-1,ASRGGAVYGYT
TRBV11-2,ASSPREPSSYNEQF
TRBV7-2,ASSHGRSGGAWTGELF
TRBV6-5,ASTTGFGQPQH
TRBV24-1,ATSAQGGEKLF
TRBV12-5,ASGLGQGTDTQY
TRBV6-5,ASSYSSNEQF
TRBV6-5,ASSLTGVYGYT
TRBV7-9,ASTFWGYSDSPLH
TRBV25-1,ASSLQGANQPQH
TRBV2,ASTTGQGMWPQH
TRBV19,ASRVRSSGANVLT
TRBV11-2,ASSLAILGPYNEQF
TRBV7-9,ASSSIDRDSGQF
TRBV6-4,ASSEEGQGASNTGELF
TRBV11-1,ASSTYSSGANVLT
TRBV9,ASNGRDTDTQY
TRBV19,ASSMAPGRMNTEAF
TRBV28,ASRNRRPPYEQY
TRBV11-3,ASSLGGQGVTEAF
TRBV5-1,ASSLGGVSNEKLF
TRBV10-3,AISESDSPFVELF
TRBV9,ASSVGRERNQPQH
TRBV28,ATFLGRGWGSNYGYT